The clone carrying this T cell receptor (beta chain) occurred a few times. Produced via immunoSEQ multiplex PCR; TCRdb's table is partial and in-frame only. In the table there are some 240,000 clones, approximately 83% of which are singletons. Germline assignment: CDR1 GTSNPN and CDR2 SVGIG (reference sequence). V was pared by 5 bases and J by 0 bases, with 16 bases between. This CDR3 is built from 16 residues. The sample comes from a study of Tregs in tolerant kidney transplant recipients. The sample consisted of CD4+ T cells from blood. The sequence came from a human donor in good health. V gene TRBV30 combines with J gene TRBJ2-2, with D perhaps given as TRBD1 or TRBD2 (6 bases each). The CDR3 spells CAWGGGNTANTGELFF. The CDR3 DNA reads as TGTGCCTGGGGGGGCGGGAACACCGCGAACACCGGGGAGCTGTTTTTT.